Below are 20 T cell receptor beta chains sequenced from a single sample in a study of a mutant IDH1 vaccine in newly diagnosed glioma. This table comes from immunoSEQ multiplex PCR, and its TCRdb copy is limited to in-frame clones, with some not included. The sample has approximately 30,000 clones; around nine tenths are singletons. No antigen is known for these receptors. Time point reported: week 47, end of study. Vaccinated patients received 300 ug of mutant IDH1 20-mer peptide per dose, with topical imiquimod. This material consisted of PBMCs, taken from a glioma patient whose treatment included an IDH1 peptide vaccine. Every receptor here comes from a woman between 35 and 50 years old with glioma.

DNA of the CDR3: TGCGCCAGCAGCCCGTCCCGGGACAGGGGGCTAGACCGTGAAAAACTGTTTTTT. It is translated as CASSPSRDRGLDREKLFF. The genes are TRBV4-1 and TRBJ1-4; TRBD1 matches 12 bases. Germline CDR1 reads MGHRA; CDR2 reads YSYEKL. The junction had 13 bases not matched to a gene; V was cut back by 4 bases and J by 7 bases. The length of the CDR3 is 18 residues.

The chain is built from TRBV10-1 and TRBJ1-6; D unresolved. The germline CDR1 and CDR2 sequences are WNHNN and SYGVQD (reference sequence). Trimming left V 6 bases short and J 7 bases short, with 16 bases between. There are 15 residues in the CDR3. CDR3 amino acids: CASSDGRVMNSPLHF. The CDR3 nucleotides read TGCGCCAGCAGCGACGGGAGGGTTATGAATTCACCCCTCCACTTT.

The CDR3 nucleotides are TGTGCCACCAGCTCCTCAAGTGGCTACCAGCCCCAGCATTTT. Amino acids: CATSSSSGYQPQHF. This rearrangement joins TRBV15 to TRBJ1-5, with D unclear. V was pared by 5 bases and J by 7 bases, with 15 bases between. CDR1 and CDR2 (germline): LNHNV, YYDKDF (reference sequence). The CDR3 contains 14 residues.

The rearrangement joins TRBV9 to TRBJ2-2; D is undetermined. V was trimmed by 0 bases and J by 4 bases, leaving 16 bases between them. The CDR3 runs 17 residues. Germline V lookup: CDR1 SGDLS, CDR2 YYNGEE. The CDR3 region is CASSVAGRLEGTGELFF. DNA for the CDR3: TGTGCCAGCAGCGTAGCCGGCCGGCTAGAAGGCACCGGGGAGCTGTTTTTT.

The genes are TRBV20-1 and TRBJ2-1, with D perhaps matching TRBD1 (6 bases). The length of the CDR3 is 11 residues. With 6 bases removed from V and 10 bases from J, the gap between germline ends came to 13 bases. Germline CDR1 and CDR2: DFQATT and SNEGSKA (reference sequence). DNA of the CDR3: TGCAGTGCCCGCCGGGACACAGAGCAGTTCTTC. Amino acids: CSARRDTEQFF.

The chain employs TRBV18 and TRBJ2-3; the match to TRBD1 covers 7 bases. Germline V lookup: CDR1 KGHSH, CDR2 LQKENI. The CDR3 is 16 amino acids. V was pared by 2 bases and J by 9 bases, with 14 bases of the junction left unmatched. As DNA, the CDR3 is TGTGCCAGCTCACCAGACAGGGTGATGGGCACAGGGACGCAGTATTTT. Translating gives CASSPDRVMGTGTQYF.

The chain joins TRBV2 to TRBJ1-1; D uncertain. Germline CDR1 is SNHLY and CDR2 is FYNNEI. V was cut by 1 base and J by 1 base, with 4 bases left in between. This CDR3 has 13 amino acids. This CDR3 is CASSEDGNTEAFF. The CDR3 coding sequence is TGTGCCAGCAGTGAAGACGGGAACACTGAAGCTTTCTTT.

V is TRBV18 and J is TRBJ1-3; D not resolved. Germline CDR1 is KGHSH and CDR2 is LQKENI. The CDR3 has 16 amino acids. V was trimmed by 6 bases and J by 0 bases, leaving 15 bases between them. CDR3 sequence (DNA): TGTGCCAGCTCGGAGAGGACGGTCCCCTCTGGAAACACCATATATTTT. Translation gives CASSERTVPSGNTIYF.

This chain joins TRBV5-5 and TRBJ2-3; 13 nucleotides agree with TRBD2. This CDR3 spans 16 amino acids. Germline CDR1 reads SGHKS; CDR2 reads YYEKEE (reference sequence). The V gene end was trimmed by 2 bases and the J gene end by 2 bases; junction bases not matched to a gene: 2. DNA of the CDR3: TGTGCCAGCAGCTTAGGGACTAGCGGGACCACAGATACGCAGTATTTT. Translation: CASSLGTSGTTDTQYF.

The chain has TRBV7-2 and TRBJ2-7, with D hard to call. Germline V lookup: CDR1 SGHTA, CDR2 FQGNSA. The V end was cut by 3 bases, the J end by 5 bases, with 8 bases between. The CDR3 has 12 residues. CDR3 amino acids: CASSFNSDEQYF. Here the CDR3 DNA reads TGTGCCAGCAGCTTTAATTCGGACGAGCAGTACTTC. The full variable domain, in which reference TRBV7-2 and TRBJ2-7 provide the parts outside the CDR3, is GAGVSQSPSNKVTEKGKDVELRCDPISGHTALYWYRQSLGQGLEFLIYFQGNSAPDKSGLPSDRFSAERTGGSVSTLTIQRTQQEDSAVYLCASSFNSDEQYFGPGTRLTVT.

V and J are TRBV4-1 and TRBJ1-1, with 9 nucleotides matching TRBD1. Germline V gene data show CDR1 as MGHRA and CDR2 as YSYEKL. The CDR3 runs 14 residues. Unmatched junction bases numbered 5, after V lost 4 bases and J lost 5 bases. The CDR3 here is CASSLGQGLTEAFF. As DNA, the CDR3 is TGCGCCAGCAGCCTAGGACAGGGGCTGACTGAAGCTTTCTTT.

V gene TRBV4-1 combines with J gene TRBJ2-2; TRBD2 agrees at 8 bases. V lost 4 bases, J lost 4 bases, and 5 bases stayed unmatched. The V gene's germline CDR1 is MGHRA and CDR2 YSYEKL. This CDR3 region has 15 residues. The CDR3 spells CASSLSGIVTGELFF. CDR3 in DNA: TGCGCCAGCAGCCTTAGCGGGATTGTCACCGGGGAGCTGTTTTTT.

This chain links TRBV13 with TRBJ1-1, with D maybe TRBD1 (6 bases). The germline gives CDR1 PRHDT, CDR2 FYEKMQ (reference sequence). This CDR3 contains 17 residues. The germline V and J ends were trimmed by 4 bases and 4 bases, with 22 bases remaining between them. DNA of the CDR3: TGTGCCAGCAGCTCCCCCGGGCAGGGGATGTTAGGCACTGAAGCTTTCTTT. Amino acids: CASSSPGQGMLGTEAFF.

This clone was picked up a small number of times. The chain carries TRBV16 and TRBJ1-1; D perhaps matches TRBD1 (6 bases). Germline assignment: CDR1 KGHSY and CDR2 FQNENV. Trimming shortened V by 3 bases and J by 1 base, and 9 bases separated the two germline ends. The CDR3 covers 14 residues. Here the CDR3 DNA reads TGTGCCAGCAGCCACCAGACAGGGAACACTGAAGCTTTCTTT. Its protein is CASSHQTGNTEAFF.

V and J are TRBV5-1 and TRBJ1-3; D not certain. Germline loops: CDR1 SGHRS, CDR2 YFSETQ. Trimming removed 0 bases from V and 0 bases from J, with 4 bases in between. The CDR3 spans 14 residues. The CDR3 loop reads CASSLAASGNTIYF. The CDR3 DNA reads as TGCGCCAGCAGCTTGGCAGCCTCTGGAAACACCATATATTTT.

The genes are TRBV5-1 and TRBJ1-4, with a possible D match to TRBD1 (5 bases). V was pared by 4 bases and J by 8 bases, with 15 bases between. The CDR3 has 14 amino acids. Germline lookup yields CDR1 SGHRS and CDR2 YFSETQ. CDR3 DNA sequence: TGCGCCAGCAGCCATATGGGGGTAGGGGAAAAACTGTTTTTT. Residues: CASSHMGVGEKLFF.

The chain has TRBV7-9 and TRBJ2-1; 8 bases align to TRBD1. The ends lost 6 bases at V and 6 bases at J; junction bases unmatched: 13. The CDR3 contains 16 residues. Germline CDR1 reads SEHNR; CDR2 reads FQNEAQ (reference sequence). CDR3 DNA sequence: TGTGCCAGCAGGGCCTTGACAGGGGACTTTTTCAATGAGCAGTTCTTC. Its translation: CASRALTGDFFNEQFF. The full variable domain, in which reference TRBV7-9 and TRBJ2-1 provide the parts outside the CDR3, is DTGVSQNPRHKITKRGQNVTFRCDPISEHNRLYWYRQTLGQGPEFLTYFQNEAQLEKSRLLSDRFSAERPKGSFSTLEIQRTEQGDSAMYLCASRALTGDFFNEQFFGPGTRLTVL.

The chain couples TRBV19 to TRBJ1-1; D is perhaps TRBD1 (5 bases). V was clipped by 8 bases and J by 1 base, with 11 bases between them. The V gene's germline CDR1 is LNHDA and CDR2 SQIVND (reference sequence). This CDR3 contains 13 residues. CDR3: CASGQFPNTEAFF. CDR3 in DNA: TGTGCCAGTGGACAATTTCCGAACACTGAAGCTTTCTTT.

CDR3 nucleotides: TGTGCCAGCAGCGCGACAGGAAACTATGGCTACACCTTC. Its protein is CASSATGNYGYTF. This chain joins TRBV7-9 and TRBJ1-2; a possible D gene is TRBD1 (6 bases). Germline V lookup: CDR1 SEHNR, CDR2 FQNEAQ (reference sequence). The V gene lost 5 bases and the J gene lost 2 bases, with 9 bases spanning the gap. The CDR3 contains 13 residues.

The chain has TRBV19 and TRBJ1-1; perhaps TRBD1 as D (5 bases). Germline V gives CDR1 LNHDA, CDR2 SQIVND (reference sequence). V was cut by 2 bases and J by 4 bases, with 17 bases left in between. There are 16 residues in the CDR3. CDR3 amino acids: CASSIRTTRVSTEAFF. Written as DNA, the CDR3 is TGTGCCAGTAGTATAAGGACAACCCGGGTGAGCACTGAAGCTTTCTTT. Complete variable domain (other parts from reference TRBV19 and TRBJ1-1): DGGITQSPKYLFRKEGQNVTLSCEQNLNHDAMYWYRQDPGQGLRLIYYSQIVNDFQKGDIAEGYSVSREKKESFPLTVTSAQKNPTAFYLCASSIRTTRVSTEAFFGQGTRLTVV.